This is a list of T cell receptor beta chains from one sample in a study of blood T cell repertoires in COVID-19. Assay used: immunoSEQ multiplex PCR; TCRdb lists only in-frame clones, some missing. The sample has around 140,000 clones; more than 65% are singletons. Specimen: peripheral blood. The receptors derive from a woman aged 60-75 years with acute or convalescent COVID-19. Both conserved end residues are part of each CDR3. Each record gives: clone size, V gene, D gene, J gene, CDR3 protein, CDR3 DNA. D genes are given only for firm matches. Expanded clones are given a class, and other clones once, few, many or no size at all.

clone_size: .; v_call: TRBV18; d_call: TRBD1; j_call: TRBJ2-7; cdr3_aa: CASSTTGSGLEQYF; cdr3_nt: TGTGCCAGCTCAACGACAGGGTCGGGGCTCGAGCAGTACTTC
clone_size: .; v_call: TRBV4-3; d_call: TRBD1; j_call: TRBJ2-1; cdr3_aa: CASSQALQGLVFQFF; cdr3_nt: TGCGCCAGCAGCCAAGCCTTACAGGGGCTGGTCTTTCAGTTCTTC
clone_size: .; v_call: TRBV21-1; d_call: .; j_call: TRBJ1-6; cdr3_aa: CASLVGRGSFYSPLHF; cdr3_nt: .
clone_size: .; v_call: TRBV28; d_call: .; j_call: TRBJ1-4; cdr3_aa: CASSFPGSHEKLFF; cdr3_nt: TGTGCCAGCAGTTTTCCCGGTTCCCATGAAAAACTGTTTTTT
clone_size: .; v_call: TRBV7-3; d_call: TRBD1; j_call: TRBJ2-5; cdr3_aa: CASSPDRATQYF; cdr3_nt: TGTGCCAGCAGCCCCGACAGGGCGACCCAGTACTTC
clone_size: .; v_call: TRBV2; d_call: .; j_call: TRBJ1-1; cdr3_aa: CASQAGGFRSMNTEAFF; cdr3_nt: TGTGCCAGTCAGGCCGGGGGTTTTCGGTCAATGAACACTGAAGCTTTCTTT
clone_size: .; v_call: TRBV28; d_call: .; j_call: TRBJ1-5; cdr3_aa: CASSFGSRHQPQHF; cdr3_nt: TGTGCCAGCAGTTTCGGGTCGCGCCATCAGCCCCAGCATTTT
clone_size: .; v_call: TRBV2; d_call: .; j_call: TRBJ2-2; cdr3_aa: CASSDSVGGNTGELFF; cdr3_nt: TGTGCCAGCAGTGACAGCGTAGGGGGGAACACCGGGGAGCTGTTTTTT
clone_size: .; v_call: TRBV28; d_call: .; j_call: TRBJ2-7; cdr3_aa: CASTPWVGSNYEQYF; cdr3_nt: TGTGCCAGCACTCCCTGGGTCGGGAGTAACTACGAGCAGTACTTC
clone_size: .; v_call: TRBV14; d_call: .; j_call: TRBJ2-2; cdr3_aa: CASSQFSANTGELFF; cdr3_nt: TGTGCCAGCAGCCAATTCTCCGCGAACACCGGGGAGCTGTTTTTT
clone_size: .; v_call: TRBV11-3; d_call: .; j_call: TRBJ2-7; cdr3_aa: CASTLFRGYEQYF; cdr3_nt: TGTGCCAGCACCTTGTTCAGGGGTTACGAGCAGTACTTC
clone_size: .; v_call: TRBV27; d_call: TRBD2; j_call: TRBJ2-1; cdr3_aa: CASSFRLAGLRGEQFF; cdr3_nt: TGTGCCAGCAGTTTTCGACTAGCGGGCCTCAGGGGTGAGCAGTTCTTC
clone_size: .; v_call: TRBV19; d_call: TRBD1; j_call: TRBJ2-1; cdr3_aa: CASSRQGSFEQFF; cdr3_nt: TGTGCCAGTAGTAGACAGGGGTCATTTGAGCAGTTCTTC
clone_size: .; v_call: TRBV2; d_call: TRBD2; j_call: TRBJ2-3; cdr3_aa: CASLQSLAGSPRGTDTQYF; cdr3_nt: TGTGCCAGCCTCCAATCACTAGCGGGTTCCCCGAGGGGCACAGATACGCAGTATTTT
clone_size: .; v_call: TRBV27; d_call: .; j_call: TRBJ1-3; cdr3_aa: CASSLGGFGNTIYF; cdr3_nt: TGTGCCAGCAGCCTGGGGGGTTTCGGAAACACCATATATTTT
clone_size: .; v_call: TRBV7-2; d_call: .; j_call: TRBJ1-2; cdr3_aa: CASSARVDRFYGYTF; cdr3_nt: TGTGCCAGCAGCGCCCGGGTCGACAGATTCTATGGCTACACCTTC
clone_size: .; v_call: TRBV6-2/TRBV6-3; d_call: .; j_call: TRBJ2-7; cdr3_aa: CASSAPYSGSSYEQYF; cdr3_nt: TGTGCCAGCAGCGCTCCGTACAGCGGTAGCTCCTACGAGCAGTACTTC
clone_size: .; v_call: TRBV7-2; d_call: .; j_call: TRBJ1-2; cdr3_aa: CASSLTGPLGYTF; cdr3_nt: TGTGCCAGCAGTTTGACAGGTCCTTTAGGCTACACCTTC
clone_size: once; v_call: TRBV12-5; d_call: TRBD2; j_call: TRBJ2-1; cdr3_aa: CASGLVLAGWWNEQFF; cdr3_nt: TGTGCTAGTGGTTTGGTACTAGCGGGTTGGTGGAATGAGCAGTTCTTC
clone_size: .; v_call: TRBV5-1; d_call: TRBD1; j_call: TRBJ2-1; cdr3_aa: CASWTGPNEQFF; cdr3_nt: TGCGCCAGCTGGACAGGACCGAATGAGCAGTTCTTC
clone_size: .; v_call: TRBV7-2; d_call: TRBD2; j_call: TRBJ2-7; cdr3_aa: CASSPTRTRYEQYF; cdr3_nt: TGTGCCAGCAGTCCAACACGGACTAGGTACGAGCAGTACTTC
clone_size: .; v_call: TRBV7-2; d_call: .; j_call: TRBJ1-2; cdr3_aa: CASSPRGNYGYTF; cdr3_nt: TGTGCCAGCAGCCCCAGGGGAAACTATGGCTACACCTTC
clone_size: .; v_call: TRBV11-2; d_call: TRBD2; j_call: TRBJ2-3; cdr3_aa: CASSLGAAGGYTDTQYF; cdr3_nt: TGTGCCAGCAGCTTAGGGGCAGCGGGAGGGTACACAGATACGCAGTATTTT
clone_size: once; v_call: TRBV13; d_call: TRBD1; j_call: TRBJ1-1; cdr3_aa: CASSRGGREAFF; cdr3_nt: TGTGCCAGCAGCCGAGGGGGCCGTGAAGCTTTCTTT
clone_size: .; v_call: TRBV7-6; d_call: .; j_call: TRBJ1-5; cdr3_aa: CASSSLGGGNQPQHF; cdr3_nt: TGTGCCAGCAGCTCGCTTGGGGGGGGCAATCAGCCCCAGCATTTT
clone_size: .; v_call: TRBV28; d_call: .; j_call: TRBJ2-1; cdr3_aa: CASDDRGGGRADNEQFF; cdr3_nt: TGTGCCAGCGATGACAGGGGAGGCGGGAGGGCGGACAATGAGCAGTTCTTC
clone_size: few; v_call: TRBV29-1; d_call: .; j_call: TRBJ1-2; cdr3_aa: CSVLGGPNGYTF; cdr3_nt: TGCAGCGTTCTGGGGGGGCCCAACGGCTACACCTTC
clone_size: .; v_call: TRBV7-9; d_call: .; j_call: TRBJ2-7; cdr3_aa: CASSVTIRDNYEQYF; cdr3_nt: TGTGCCAGCAGCGTTACAATCCGGGACAACTACGAGCAGTACTTC
clone_size: many; v_call: TRBV13; d_call: .; j_call: TRBJ2-3; cdr3_aa: CASTYTDTQYF; cdr3_nt: TGTGCCAGCACCTACACAGATACGCAGTATTTT
clone_size: few; v_call: TRBV7-2; d_call: .; j_call: TRBJ2-5; cdr3_aa: CASSQRGETQYF; cdr3_nt: TGTGCCAGCAGCCAAAGAGGGGAGACCCAGTACTTC
clone_size: .; v_call: TRBV6-2/TRBV6-3; d_call: TRBD2; j_call: TRBJ2-1; cdr3_aa: CASSYPGLAGARHEQFF; cdr3_nt: TGTGCCAGCAGTTACCCGGGACTAGCGGGAGCCAGGCATGAGCAGTTCTTC
clone_size: .; v_call: TRBV30; d_call: .; j_call: TRBJ1-1; cdr3_aa: CAWTPGGTEAFF; cdr3_nt: TGTGCCTGGACTCCGGGGGGCACTGAAGCTTTCTTT
clone_size: .; v_call: TRBV6-1; d_call: .; j_call: TRBJ2-5; cdr3_aa: CASSETGDIQETQYF; cdr3_nt: TGTGCCAGCAGTGAAACTGGGGACATACAAGAGACCCAGTACTTC
clone_size: few; v_call: TRBV18; d_call: .; j_call: TRBJ1-4; cdr3_aa: CASSPSRAGEKLFF; cdr3_nt: TGTGCCAGCTCACCGTCAAGGGCGGGGGAAAAACTGTTTTTT
clone_size: .; v_call: TRBV28; d_call: TRBD2; j_call: TRBJ2-1; cdr3_aa: CASSVAGGYNEQFF; cdr3_nt: TGTGCCAGCAGTGTAGCGGGAGGCTACAATGAGCAGTTCTTC
clone_size: .; v_call: TRBV10-3; d_call: TRBD2; j_call: TRBJ2-1; cdr3_aa: CAITPGTSGPTEQFF; cdr3_nt: TGTGCCATCACACCCGGGACTAGCGGTCCGACGGAGCAGTTCTTC
clone_size: .; v_call: TRBV7-2; d_call: TRBD2; j_call: TRBJ2-1; cdr3_aa: CASSAGTNNEQFF; cdr3_nt: TGTGCCAGCAGCGCCGGGACTAACAATGAGCAGTTCTTC
clone_size: .; v_call: TRBV29-1; d_call: TRBD2; j_call: TRBJ2-1; cdr3_aa: CSVGPGGGFF; cdr3_nt: TGCAGCGTTGGACCGGGAGGGGGGTTCTTC
clone_size: .; v_call: TRBV6-5; d_call: .; j_call: TRBJ1-5; cdr3_aa: CASSPTQGQPQHF; cdr3_nt: TGTGCCAGCAGTCCAACACAGGGACAGCCCCAGCATTTT
clone_size: .; v_call: TRBV5-1; d_call: TRBD1; j_call: TRBJ2-5; cdr3_aa: CASSFPGTGRETQYF; cdr3_nt: TGCGCCAGCAGCTTTCCCGGGACAGGGAGAGAGACCCAGTACTTC
clone_size: once; v_call: TRBV30; d_call: TRBD1; j_call: TRBJ2-5; cdr3_aa: CAFEGAWETQYF; cdr3_nt: TGTGCCTTTGAGGGGGCTTGGGAGACCCAGTACTTC
clone_size: .; v_call: TRBV3-1/TRBV3-2; d_call: TRBD1; j_call: TRBJ1-2; cdr3_aa: CATRSGTAYGYTF; cdr3_nt: TGTGCCACCCGATCCGGGACAGCCTATGGCTACACCTTC
clone_size: .; v_call: TRBV7-6; d_call: .; j_call: TRBJ2-2; cdr3_aa: CASSPLGRRNTGELFF; cdr3_nt: TGTGCCAGCAGCCCCCTCGGTCGGAGGAACACCGGGGAGCTGTTTTTT
clone_size: .; v_call: TRBV5-1; d_call: .; j_call: TRBJ2-7; cdr3_aa: CASSLDRAPYEQYF; cdr3_nt: TGCGCCAGCAGCTTGGACAGGGCACCCTACGAGCAGTACTTC
clone_size: .; v_call: TRBV21-1; d_call: .; j_call: TRBJ1-1; cdr3_aa: CASSKGGTENTEAFF; cdr3_nt: TGTGCCAGCAGCAAAGGAGGAACGGAGAACACTGAAGCTTTCTTT
clone_size: few; v_call: TRBV30; d_call: .; j_call: TRBJ2-7; cdr3_aa: CAWSSTASEQYF; cdr3_nt: TGTGCCTGGAGCTCTACTGCCTCCGAGCAGTACTTC
clone_size: .; v_call: TRBV7-9; d_call: TRBD1; j_call: TRBJ1-4; cdr3_aa: CASSLSSTGGRRRGEKLFF; cdr3_nt: TGTGCCAGCAGCTTATCGTCGACAGGGGGCAGGAGAAGGGGTGAAAAACTGTTTTTT
clone_size: .; v_call: TRBV5-4; d_call: TRBD2; j_call: TRBJ2-3; cdr3_aa: CASSLRLAGVGADTQYF; cdr3_nt: TGTGCCAGCAGCTTGAGGCTAGCGGGAGTGGGTGCAGATACGCAGTATTTT
clone_size: .; v_call: TRBV27; d_call: TRBD1; j_call: TRBJ2-7; cdr3_aa: CASRGQGDAPQQQYF; cdr3_nt: TGTGCCAGCAGGGGACAGGGGGACGCCCCTCAACAGCAGTACTTC
clone_size: .; v_call: TRBV3-1/TRBV3-2; d_call: .; j_call: TRBJ2-5; cdr3_aa: CASSQVSGSSGWFQETQYF; cdr3_nt: TGTGCCAGCAGCCAAGTTTCGGGATCATCAGGCTGGTTCCAAGAGACCCAGTACTTC
clone_size: .; v_call: TRBV9; d_call: .; j_call: TRBJ1-6; cdr3_aa: CASSGHRGSYNSPLHF; cdr3_nt: TGTGCCAGCAGCGGCCATCGGGGGTCCTATAATTCACCCCTCCACTTT
clone_size: .; v_call: TRBV15; d_call: .; j_call: TRBJ1-2; cdr3_aa: CATSRGQYYGYTF; cdr3_nt: TGTGCCACCAGCAGAGGGCAGTACTATGGCTACACCTTC
clone_size: .; v_call: TRBV6-5; d_call: TRBD2; j_call: TRBJ2-7; cdr3_aa: CASTLAGGTYEQYF; cdr3_nt: TGTGCCAGCACCCTAGCGGGAGGAACCTACGAGCAGTACTTC
clone_size: .; v_call: TRBV19; d_call: .; j_call: TRBJ1-6; cdr3_aa: CASSIGTSQGLYNSPLHF; cdr3_nt: TGTGCCAGTAGTATCGGTACCAGCCAGGGCCTCTATAATTCACCCCTCCACTTT
clone_size: .; v_call: TRBV19; d_call: TRBD2; j_call: TRBJ2-7; cdr3_aa: CASRKDLAGGREQYF; cdr3_nt: TGTGCCAGTAGGAAAGATTTAGCGGGTGGGCGCGAGCAGTACTTC
clone_size: .; v_call: TRBV5-1; d_call: TRBD2; j_call: TRBJ2-1; cdr3_aa: CASWGGGYNEQFF; cdr3_nt: TGCGCCAGCTGGGGCGGGGGGTACAATGAGCAGTTCTTC
clone_size: .; v_call: TRBV28; d_call: .; j_call: TRBJ1-5; cdr3_aa: CASRSTLNQPQHF; cdr3_nt: TGTGCCAGCAGGAGCACGCTCAATCAGCCCCAGCATTTT